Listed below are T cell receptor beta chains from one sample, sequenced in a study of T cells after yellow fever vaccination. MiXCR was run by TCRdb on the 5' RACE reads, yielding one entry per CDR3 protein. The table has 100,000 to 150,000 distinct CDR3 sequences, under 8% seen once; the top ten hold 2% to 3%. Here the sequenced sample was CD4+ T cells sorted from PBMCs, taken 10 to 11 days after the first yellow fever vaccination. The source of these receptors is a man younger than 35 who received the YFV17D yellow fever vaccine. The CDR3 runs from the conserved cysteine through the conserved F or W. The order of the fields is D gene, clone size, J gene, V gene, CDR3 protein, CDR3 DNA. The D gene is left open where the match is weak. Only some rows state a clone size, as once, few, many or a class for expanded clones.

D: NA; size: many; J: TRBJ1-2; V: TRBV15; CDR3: CATSRDRTGYTF; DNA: TGTGCCACCAGCAGAGATCGAACTGGCTACACCTTC
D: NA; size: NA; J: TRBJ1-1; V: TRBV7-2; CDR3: CASSSQGKGTEAFF; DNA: TGTGCCAGCAGCTCTCAGGGGAAGGGCACTGAAGCTTTCTTT
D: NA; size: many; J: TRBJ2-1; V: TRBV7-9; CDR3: CASSLSRDEQFF; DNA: TGTGCCAGCAGCTTATCTCGGGATGAGCAGTTCTTC
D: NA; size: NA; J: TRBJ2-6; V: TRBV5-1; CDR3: CASSAYRSSDSGANVLTF; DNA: TGCGCCAGCAGCGCCTACAGGTCCTCGGACTCTGGGGCCAACGTCCTGACTTTC
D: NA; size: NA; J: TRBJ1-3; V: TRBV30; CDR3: CAGDTIGNTIYF; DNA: TGTGCCGGGGACACTATTGGAAACACCATATATTTT
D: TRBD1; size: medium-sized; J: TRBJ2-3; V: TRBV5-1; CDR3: CASTYGGTGLAGDTQYF; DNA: TGCGCCAGCACCTACGGAGGGACAGGGCTGGCGGGAGATACGCAGTATTTT
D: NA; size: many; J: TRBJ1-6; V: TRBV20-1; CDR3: CSATTGYGLRSYNSPLHF; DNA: TGCAGTGCTACAACAGGGTACGGATTACGATCCTATAATTCACCCCTCCACTTT
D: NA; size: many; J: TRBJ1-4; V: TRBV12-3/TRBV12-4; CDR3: CASSPYEKLFF; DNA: TGTGCCAGCAGCCCCTATGAAAAACTGTTTTTT
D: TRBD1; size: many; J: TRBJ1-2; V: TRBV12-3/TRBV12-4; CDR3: CASSPGGAGYTF; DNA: TGTGCCAGCAGTCCAGGGGGGGCTGGCTACACCTTC
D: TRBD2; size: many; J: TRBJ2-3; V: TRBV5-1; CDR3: CASSLSRGATDTQYF; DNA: TGCGCCAGCAGCTTGTCGCGGGGGGCTACAGATACGCAGTATTTT
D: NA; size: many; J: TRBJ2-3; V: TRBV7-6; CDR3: CASSPGGGHSGRADTQYF; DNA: TGTGCCAGCAGCCCCGGTGGGGGCCATAGCGGAAGGGCAGATACGCAGTATTTT
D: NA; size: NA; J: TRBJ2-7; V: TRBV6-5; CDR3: CASRHSRYEQYF; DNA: TGTGCCAGCAGACATAGCCGCTACGAGCAGTACTTC
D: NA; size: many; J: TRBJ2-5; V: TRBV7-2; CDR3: CASKSQETQYF; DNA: TGTGCCAGCAAATCCCAGGAGACCCAGTACTTC
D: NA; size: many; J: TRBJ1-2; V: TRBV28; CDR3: CASSLGPQGIPVDTF; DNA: TGTGCCAGCAGTTTGGGGCCACAGGGAATTCCCGTGGACACCTTC
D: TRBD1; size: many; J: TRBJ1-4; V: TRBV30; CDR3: CACRGTFNEKLFF; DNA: TGTGCCTGCAGGGGGACGTTTAATGAAAAACTGTTTTTT
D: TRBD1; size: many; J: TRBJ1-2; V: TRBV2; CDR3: CASSEQGDGYTF; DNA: TGTGCCAGCAGTGAGCAGGGGGATGGCTACACCTTC
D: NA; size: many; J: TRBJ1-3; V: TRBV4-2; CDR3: CASSQDSGHTGNTIYF; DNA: TGTGCCAGCAGCCAAGATTCCGGACACACCGGAAACACCATATATTTT
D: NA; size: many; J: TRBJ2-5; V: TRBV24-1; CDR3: CATSDWGETQYF; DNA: TGTGCCACCAGTGATTGGGGGGAGACCCAGTACTTC